This T cell receptor (beta chain) originates from a study of T cell responses to AZD1222 COVID-19 vaccine. Generated by immunoSEQ multiplex PCR, the TCRdb table keeps only in-frame clones and is missing some. The sample has fewer than 150,000 clones, roughly 86% seen once. J lost 5 bases, V lost 0 bases, and 6 bases had no gene match. The CDR3 is 16 residues long. The germline V gene has CDR1 MNHNY and CDR2 SVGAGI (reference sequence). The chain employs TRBV6-6 and TRBJ2-2, with 7 bases lining up with TRBD2. The sample was peripheral blood, taken 28 days after the second AZD1222 dose. The source is an adult who received the AZD1222 COVID-19 vaccine. CDR3 nucleotide sequence: TGTGCCAGCAGTTACTCCGGCGGGAGTGGTACCGGGGAGCTGTTTTTT. Encoded protein: CASSYSGGSGTGELFF.